One sample yielded the 29 T cell receptor beta chains listed below, sequenced in a study of blood T cells in healthy people across ages. Using a J-beta primer mix together with a sample-barcoded 5' primer, a second PCR was run for roughly 6 to 12 cycles. TCRdb used MiXCR to reprocess the 5' RACE reads, holding one entry per CDR3 protein. In the table there are 1.5 million to 1.8 million distinct CDR3 sequences, approximately 43% of which are singletons. Material: blood. Receptors originate from a woman under 30 in good health.

The rearrangement links TRBV2 to TRBJ2-7; D is unclear. CDR3 length: 13 amino acids. The V gene lost 10 bases and the J gene lost 0 bases, with 13 bases spanning the gap. Per the germline V gene, CDR1 is SNHLY and CDR2 is FYNNEI. The CDR3, as DNA: TGTGCCACCCGGTGGGTTAGCTCCTACGAGCAGTACTTC. It translates to CATRWVSSYEQYF. Full variable domain (remainder filled in from reference TRBV2 and TRBJ2-7): EPEVTQTPSHQVTQMGQEVILRCVPISNHLYFYWYRQILGQKVEFLVSFYNNEISEKSEIFDDQFSVERPDGSNFTLKIRSTKLEDSAMYFCATRWVSSYEQYFGPGTRLTVT.

This clonotype was picked up a small number of times. The chain uses TRBV11-2 and TRBJ2-1; 10 bases are shared with TRBD2. The CDR3 length is 16 residues. V lost 6 bases, J lost 4 bases, and 9 bases stayed unmatched. CDR1 is SGHAT, CDR2 FQNNGV, per germline. Written as DNA, the CDR3 is TGTGCCAGCAGGCCCATAGCGGGGGGCGATTACAATGAGCAGTTCTTC. Protein sequence: CASRPIAGGDYNEQFF.

The chain uses TRBV21-1 and TRBJ1-5. TRBV21-1 is designated a pseudogene. The CDR3 consists of 13 residues. The DNA for the CDR3 is TGTGCCAGCTGGGGGACTCGAGATCGTCCCCAGCATTTT. It yields the protein CASWGTRDRPQHF.

This rearrangement joins TRBV4-2 to TRBJ2-3; 7 nucleotides match TRBD2. The CDR3 is 18 residues long. The V gene's germline CDR1 is LGHNA and CDR2 YNFKEQ. J lost 1 base, V lost 0 bases, and 10 bases had no gene match. DNA of the CDR3: TGTGCCAGCAGCCAAGAAGCGTTCGGCGGGAGTCGCACAGATACGCAGTATTTT. This codes for CASSQEAFGGSRTDTQYF.

The rearrangement uses TRBV10-3 and TRBJ2-7, with 10 bases aligning to TRBD1. Germline V gives CDR1 ENHRY, CDR2 SYGVKD. This CDR3 has 15 amino acids. The trim removed 4 bases at V and 3 bases at J, leaving 6 bases unmatched. In nucleotides, the CDR3 is TGTGCCATCAGTGTGGGGGACAGGGGTCGCTACGAGCAGTACTTC. Amino acids: CAISVGDRGRYEQYF.

There are a few counts of this clonotype. The rearrangement joins TRBV5-1 to TRBJ2-3, with a possible D match to TRBD2 (5 bases). CDR1 and CDR2 (germline): SGHRS, YFSETQ. Trimming removed 4 bases at V and 6 bases at J, with 15 bases between. This CDR3 has 14 residues. The CDR3 reads CASSREPSSDTQYF. DNA for the CDR3: TGCGCCAGCAGCAGGGAGCCTTCTTCCGATACGCAGTATTTT.

The chain has TRBV5-1 and TRBJ1-4; the D gene is possibly TRBD1 (5 bases). V lost 4 bases to trimming and J lost 0 bases, with 10 bases between them. Germline-derived CDR1 and CDR2 are SGHRS and YFSETQ. The CDR3 is 15 amino acids. DNA of the CDR3: TGCGCCAGCAGCCCGGGGCTAACAACTAATGAAAAACTGTTTTTT. Translated, it gives CASSPGLTTNEKLFF.

This chain connects TRBV6-6 to TRBJ2-7; 8 bases are shared with TRBD2. Germline V gene lookup returns CDR1 MNHNY and CDR2 SVGAGI (reference sequence). This CDR3 region has 15 residues. Trimming removed 6 bases from V and 3 bases from J; junction bases left unmatched: 10. CDR3 in amino acids: CASRQRGLAVYEQYF. In nucleotides, the CDR3 is TGTGCCAGCAGGCAGCGGGGGCTAGCGGTCTACGAGCAGTACTTC.

The CDR3 sequence is CASSPTLNEQYF. The CDR3 coding sequence is TGTGCCAGCAGCCCCACGTTAAATGAGCAGTACTTC. The chain joins TRBV7-9 to TRBJ2-7, with D unclear. This CDR3 region has 12 residues. Between the trimmed V and J ends, which lost 5 bases and 7 bases, there was a span of 12 bases. Per germline, CDR1 SEHNR and CDR2 FQNEAQ (reference sequence).

Comments on this clonotype: The final CDR3 position lacks the conserved phenylalanine or tryptophan, pointing to a likely read error. The V and J genes are TRBV7-9 and TRBJ2-1, with 7 nucleotides matching TRBD2. The CDR3 length is 18 residues. Trimming removed 5 bases from V and 4 bases from J; junction bases left unmatched: 17. Germline V gene data show CDR1 as SEHNR and CDR2 as FQNEAQ (reference sequence). The CDR3 bases are TGTGCCAGCAGCCCCGGACTAGTGGCAGGGCCGGGGTACAATGAGCAGTTCATC. This sequence encodes CASSPGLVAGPGYNEQFI.

The gene calls are TRBV20-1 and TRBJ1-4; TRBD1 matches 9 bases. Germline-derived CDR1 and CDR2 are DFQATT and SNEGSKA (reference sequence). The CDR3 is made up of 14 amino acids. With V trimmed by 3 bases and J by 5 bases, 4 bases remained unmatched. CDR3 amino acids: CSARRTGVNEKLFF. CDR3 bases: TGCAGTGCTAGGCGGACAGGGGTAAATGAAAAACTGTTTTTT.

This clonotype came up a few times. The rearrangement uses TRBV4-1 and TRBJ2-5, with D possibly TRBD1 on 6 matching bases. The assigned J gene may be wrong: the sequence end matches TRBJ2-7 better. This CDR3 is built from 13 residues. Germline CDR1 reads MGHRA; CDR2 reads YSYEKL. Here the CDR3 DNA reads TGCGCCAGCAGCCAAGTAGGGGGTAGCGAGCAGTACTTC. Amino acids: CASSQVGGSEQYF.

This chain joins TRBV28 and TRBJ1-1; possible D gene TRBD1, 6 bases. In germline, CDR1 is MDHEN, CDR2 SYDVKM. This CDR3 has 15 amino acids. V lost 7 bases and J 3 bases, leaving 18 bases between the germline ends. The CDR3 reads CASKRRLTGYTEAFF. The CDR3 DNA is TGTGCCAGCAAACGGCGGCTAACAGGGTACACTGAAGCTTTCTTT.

This clonotype was counted between two and nine times. The V call is TRBV7-2, the J call TRBJ2-1; the D is unclear. Germline CDR1 and CDR2: SGHTA and FQGNSA. The CDR3 is made up of 14 amino acids. V lost 3 bases and J 8 bases, leaving 14 bases between the germline ends. CDR3 bases: TGTGCCAGCAGCTTGGCTCTCCAAATCCATGAGCAGTTCTTC. The encoded protein is CASSLALQIHEQFF.

The V call is TRBV7-9, the J call TRBJ2-3, with 11 bases matching TRBD2. From germline, CDR1 is SEHNR and CDR2 FQNEAQ (reference sequence). With 5 bases clipped from V and 6 bases from J, the junction kept 10 bases outside the gene matches. This CDR3 comprises 16 residues. The CDR3: CASSLPTSGGLDTQYF. The CDR3 DNA reads TGTGCCAGCAGCCTTCCCACTAGCGGGGGTCTTGATACGCAGTATTTT.

This clonotype was seen only a few times. Germline is not matched at one junction end, which may reflect a read error. V is TRBV6-2 or TRBV6-3 and J is TRBJ2-5; D is possibly TRBD2 (5 bases). CDR1 MNHEY and CDR2 SVGEGT come from the germline V gene. This CDR3 contains 14 residues. CDR3 region: CASIHPAERETQYF. The CDR3, as DNA: TGCGCCAGCATTCACCCAGCGGAGCGAGAGACCCAGTACTTC.

The chain joins TRBV7-9 to TRBJ1-1; the D gene is possibly TRBD1 (6 bases). The CDR3 runs to 15 residues. V dropped 5 bases and J dropped 1 base, with 14 bases sitting between them. CDR1 SEHNR and CDR2 FQNEAQ come from the germline V gene (reference sequence). CDR3 protein: CASSLQGFGNTEAFF. In DNA, the CDR3 is TGTGCCAGCAGCCTACAGGGATTTGGGAACACTGAAGCTTTCTTT.

The V gene is TRBV6-6, the J gene TRBJ2-3, with D hard to call. V was shortened by 1 base and J by 5 bases, with 13 bases between the two germline ends. The CDR3 sequence is 15 residues long. Germline-derived CDR1 and CDR2 are MNHNY and SVGAGI (reference sequence). CDR3 loop: CASSYLGQALDTQYF. CDR3 coding DNA: TGTGCCAGCAGTTACTTGGGCCAGGCACTAGATACGCAGTATTTT.

Comment on this clonotype: One base away lies a much larger clone, so this may be a sequencing read error. This chain joins TRBV4-2 and TRBJ2-1, with D tentatively TRBD1 (6 bases). The CDR3 covers 16 residues. Germline CDR1 is LGHNA and CDR2 is YNFKEQ. The ends were cut back, 0 bases at V and 6 bases at J, with 15 bases in the middle. CDR3 protein: CASSQDPGTRGNEQFF. The DNA of the CDR3 is TGTGCCAGCAGCCAAGATCCGGGGACAAGGGGCAATGAGCAGTTCTTC.

The sample holds a few counts of this clonotype. The CDR3 sequence: CASKGSGPYYGYTF. The CDR3 nucleotides are TGTGCCAGCAAGGGGTCAGGGCCATACTATGGCTACACCTTC. This chain connects TRBV28 to TRBJ1-2; the D gene is possibly TRBD1 (5 bases). Trimming left V 7 bases short and J 3 bases short, with 15 bases between. This CDR3 is built from 14 residues. Germline CDR1 reads MDHEN; CDR2 reads SYDVKM.

This clonotype was observed a handful of times. The rearrangement uses TRBV7-2 and TRBJ1-2; D is unresolved. Trimming took off 6 bases at V and 8 bases at J, with 10 bases between the two ends. This CDR3 has 11 residues. The germline V gene has CDR1 SGHTA and CDR2 FQGNSA. Here the CDR3 DNA reads TGTGCCAGCAGGTCAACGGTGGGCTACACCTTC. Its protein is CASRSTVGYTF.

This clonotype has just a few counts. The chain has TRBV25-1 and TRBJ1-1, with 8 bases identical to TRBD1. The V gene's germline CDR1 is MGHDK and CDR2 SYGVNS. The ends lost 6 bases at V and 1 base at J; junction bases unmatched: 4. The length of the CDR3 is 14 residues. The CDR3 reads CASSKGTGNTEAFF. The DNA of the CDR3 is TGTGCCAGCAGCAAAGGGACAGGGAACACTGAAGCTTTCTTT. Filled out from reference TRBV25-1 and TRBJ1-1, the complete variable domain reads EADIYQTPRYLVIGTGKKITLECSQTMGHDKMYWYQQDPGMELHLIHYSYGVNSTEKGDLSSESTVSRIRTEHFPLTLESARPSHTSQYLCASSKGTGNTEAFFGQGTRLTVV.

This clonotype showed up just a few times. This chain connects TRBV4-2 to TRBJ2-5; D gene uncertain. With the DNA end fitting TRBJ2-7 better, the J assignment may be wrong. The CDR3 sequence is 13 residues long. Germline V gene sequence: CDR1 LGHNA, CDR2 YNFKEQ. The CDR3 sequence is CASSQYSAYEQYF. CDR3 coding DNA: TGTGCCAGCAGCCAGTACAGTGCCTACGAGCAGTACTTC.

V is TRBV27 and J is TRBJ2-7, with a weak D call TRBD2 (6 bases). Trimming left V 3 bases short and J 0 bases short, with 15 bases between. CDR1 is MNHEY and CDR2 is SMNVEV in the germline V gene (reference sequence). This CDR3 spans 16 amino acids. This CDR3 is CASSFRSGGDSYEQYF. CDR3 sequence (DNA): TGTGCCAGCAGTTTCCGCTCTGGAGGGGACTCCTACGAGCAGTACTTC.

This chain links TRBV20-1 with TRBJ2-1, with D perhaps TRBD2 (6 bases). V lost 5 bases and J lost 4, with 15 bases in between. The CDR3 consists of 14 residues. Per germline, CDR1 DFQATT and CDR2 SNEGSKA (reference sequence). The CDR3 here is CSALRDWKYNEQFF. The CDR3 bases are TGCAGTGCTCTCCGGGACTGGAAATACAATGAGCAGTTCTTC.

There are many counts of this clonotype. J is TRBJ1-2 and V is TRBV29-1, with D perhaps TRBD1 (5 bases). The CDR3 covers 11 residues. Per the germline V gene, CDR1 is SQVTM and CDR2 is ANQGSEA. Trimming shortened V by 3 bases and J by 7 bases, and 9 bases separated the two germline ends. The CDR3 region is CSVDRGGGYTF. CDR3 sequence (DNA): TGCAGCGTTGATCGGGGCGGTGGCTACACCTTC.

This clonotype was counted only a few times. The CDR3 sequence: CSVVPTGTGSEAFF. The CDR3 DNA reads TGCAGCGTTGTCCCTACCGGGACAGGGAGTGAAGCTTTCTTT. The V gene is TRBV29-1, the J gene TRBJ1-1; 9 bases map to TRBD1. The CDR3 extends over 14 amino acids. Germline V gene sequence: CDR1 SQVTM, CDR2 ANQGSEA. V lost 4 bases, J lost 7 bases, and 10 bases stayed unmatched.

This clonotype appeared a few times. The chain employs TRBV20-1 and TRBJ1-2; weak D call: TRBD1 (6 bases). There are 14 residues in the CDR3. Trimming removed 3 bases at V and 0 bases at J, with 11 bases between. Germline V gene data show CDR1 as DFQATT and CDR2 as SNEGSKA (reference sequence). CDR3 protein: CSARTRDTNYGYTF. CDR3 coding DNA: TGCAGTGCTAGGACCCGGGACACTAACTATGGCTACACCTTC.

This clonotype was seen a handful of times. The chain links TRBV20-1 to TRBJ2-7; 8 bases line up with TRBD2. The CDR3 contains 13 residues. The germline gives CDR1 DFQATT, CDR2 SNEGSKA (reference sequence). J was trimmed by 4 bases and V by 3 bases; bases with no gene match: 5. The CDR3 region has the DNA TGCAGTGCTAGTGGGACTAGTTATTACGAGCAGTACTTC. It yields the protein CSASGTSYYEQYF.